A selection of T cell receptor beta chains follows, all from one sample in a study of cytomegalovirus exposure and HLA in healthy donors. Generated by immunoSEQ multiplex PCR, the TCRdb table keeps only in-frame clones and is missing some. The sample has some 65,000 clones, less than 70% seen once. The sample consisted of PBMCs. All receptors come from a man aged 30-40 years in good health and CMV-seronegative. The CDR3 runs from the conserved cysteine through the conserved F or W.

TRBV18 CASSPTDRASGYTF
TRBV7-9 CASSARLASFYEQYF
TRBV14 CASSLEGVREKLFF
TRBV30 CAWSAAGRTDTQYF
TRBV6-5 CASSSPQGAFEKLFF
TRBV7-7 CASSLVTSGQETQYF
TRBV2 CASRKTGNEGSPLHF
TRBV5-1 CASSLNGGEPYEQYF
TRBV29-1 CSAVTGMNTEAFF
TRBV5-6 CASSYTGTVYNSPLHF
TRBV7-2 CASSLGGRGSYEQYF
TRBV4-2 CASSQDIGQGLYEQYF
TRBV4-1 CASSQERHNEQFF
TRBV6-5 CASKLAGTSYEQYF
TRBV1 CTSSQEAAGGHPDTQYF
TRBV21-1 CASSKGKTGLTEAFF